These 20 T cell receptor beta chains came from one sample sequenced in a study of blood T cell repertoires in COVID-19 (dated by TCRdb to 2020 to 2022). Libraries were built with the immunoSEQ multiplex PCR assay. Here the immuneACCESS table is served through TCRdb, limited to in-frame sequences with V and J called. Missing clones are a known gap in these copies; in checked studies unresolved V genes cover under half, and the rest lacks a known reason. A total of 200,000 to 250,000 clones appear in this sample, more than 80% of them only once. The ten largest make up over 1% of the sample. Source material: peripheral blood. The receptors were sampled from a woman aged 25 to 39 with COVID-19, enrolled during active disease.

In DNA, the CDR3 is TGTGCCAGCAGAGATAGCTCTAACACCGGGGAGCTGTTTTTT. Its protein product is CASRDSSNTGELFF. The chain has TRBV7-6 and TRBJ2-2; unclear D gene. V lost 6 bases and J 2 bases, leaving 10 bases between the germline ends. Germline lookup yields CDR1 SGHVS and CDR2 FNYEAQ. The CDR3 spans 14 residues. The full variable domain, in which reference TRBV7-6 and TRBJ2-2 provide the parts outside the CDR3, is GAGVSQSPRYKVTKRGQDVALRCDPISGHVSLYWYRQALGQGPEFLTYFNYEAQQDKSGLPNDRFSAERPEGSISTLTIQRTEQRDSAMYRCASRDSSNTGELFFGEGSRLTVL.

This sequence joins TRBV12-3 or TRBV12-4 and TRBJ2-7, with a possible D match to TRBD2 (6 bases). Between the trimmed V and J ends, which lost 6 bases and 3 bases, there was a span of 9 bases. The CDR3 contains 12 residues. The CDR3 coding sequence is TGTGCCAGCAGGCATAGCGGCTACGAGCAGTACTTC. Translation gives CASRHSGYEQYF.

The J gene is TRBJ2-5, the V gene TRBV5-1; 7 nucleotides match TRBD1. V lost 4 bases to trimming and J lost 1 base; unmatched junction nucleotides: 7. The CDR3 consists of 15 residues. From germline, CDR1 is SGHRS and CDR2 YFSETQ. For the CDR3, the DNA is TGCGCCAGCAGCGTCGAGACAGGGCTCCAAGAGACCCAGTACTTC. It encodes CASSVETGLQETQYF.

The chain employs TRBV3-1 (or the pseudogene TRBV3-2) and TRBJ2-5, with a weak D call TRBD2 (6 bases). Germline V gene data show CDR1 as LGHDT and CDR2 as YNNKEL (reference sequence). CDR3 length: 14 amino acids. Trimming shortened V by 4 bases and J by 3 bases, and 12 bases separated the two germline ends. The CDR3 spells CASSRPGLKETQYF. The CDR3 nucleotides read TGTGCCAGCAGCCGGCCGGGACTCAAAGAGACCCAGTACTTC.

The chain uses TRBV7-8 and TRBJ2-3; D is uncertain. Germline V CDR1 and CDR2: SGHVS, FQNEAQ. Trimming removed 2 bases from V and 6 bases from J, with 6 bases in between. The CDR3 spans 12 residues. The chain's CDR3 is CASSLMRDTQYF. Here the CDR3 DNA reads TGTGCCAGCAGCTTAATGCGGGATACGCAGTATTTT.

The CDR3 DNA follows: TGCGCCAGCAGTGAGTCTAAGTGGCAGCTCCTACTAGAGCAGTACTTC. Its translation is CASSESKWQLLLEQYF. V is TRBV10-1 and J is TRBJ2-7, with no clear D. V lost 0 bases and J lost 7, with 19 bases in between. The CDR3 extends over 16 amino acids. Germline V gene data show CDR1 as WNHNN and CDR2 as SYGVQD (reference sequence).

The chain links TRBV7-3 to TRBJ2-1; TRBD2 matches 11 bases. The V gene end was trimmed by 4 bases and the J gene end by 6 bases; junction bases not matched to a gene: 11. This CDR3 region has 17 residues. Germline V lookup: CDR1 SGHTA, CDR2 FQGTGA. CDR3 in amino acids: CASSSSIASGGFNEQFF. The CDR3 nucleotides read TGTGCCAGCAGCTCCTCCATCGCTAGCGGGGGGTTCAATGAGCAGTTCTTC.

CDR3: CASSPGLAGLNEQFF. CDR3 nucleotide sequence: TGCGCCAGCAGCCCGGGACTAGCGGGGTTGAATGAGCAGTTCTTC. The rearrangement joins TRBV4-3 to TRBJ2-1; 13 bases agree with TRBD2. Germline V gene data show CDR1 as LGHNA and CDR2 as YSLEER. The CDR3 length is 15 residues. Trimming took 4 bases from V and 7 from J; bases not matched to a gene: 4.

J is TRBJ2-1 and V is TRBV19; 9 bases are shared with TRBD1. The germline V gene has CDR1 LNHDA and CDR2 SQIVND (reference sequence). The junction had 6 bases not matched to a gene; V was cut back by 3 bases and J by 0 bases. CDR3 length: 17 residues. CDR3 region: CASSMRDRASSYNEQFF. CDR3 DNA: TGTGCCAGTAGTATGAGGGACAGGGCTAGCTCCTACAATGAGCAGTTCTTC.

This chain links TRBV5-4 with TRBJ1-3; unclear D gene. V shed 6 bases and J shed 1 base, with 11 bases lying between them. Germline CDR1 reads SGHNT; CDR2 reads YYREEE (reference sequence). The CDR3 covers 14 residues. The chain's CDR3 is CASNDGLSGNTIYF. The CDR3 DNA follows: TGTGCCAGCAACGACGGGTTGTCTGGAAACACCATATATTTT.

The chain has TRBV4-3 and TRBJ2-1; 10 nucleotides match TRBD2. This CDR3 has 18 amino acids. Germline trimming cut 1 base from V and 0 bases from J; bases unmatched to any gene: 6. The germline gives CDR1 LGHNA, CDR2 YSLEER. The DNA of the CDR3 is TGCGCCAGCAGCCAAGGTGTACTAGCGGGGAGCTCCTACAATGAGCAGTTCTTC. This codes for CASSQGVLAGSSYNEQFF.

The chain combines TRBV24-1 with TRBJ1-5, with 8 bases fitting TRBD1. CDR1 and CDR2 from the germline V gene are KGHDR and SFDVKD. This CDR3 has 15 residues. After removal of 6 bases from V and 1 base from J, the junction contained 4 bases not matched to a gene. The CDR3 loop reads CATSSTGASNQPQHF. CDR3 DNA sequence: TGTGCCACCAGTTCGACAGGGGCGAGCAATCAGCCCCAGCATTTT.

This chain connects TRBV5-6 to TRBJ1-2, with TRBD1 identical over 9 bases. Germline CDR1 and CDR2: SGHDT and YYEEEE. The J segment lost 5 bases and the V segment lost 2 bases, leaving 7 bases of the junction unmatched. CDR3 length: 15 amino acids. CDR3 sequence: CASSLQGARVYGYTF. The CDR3 nucleotides read TGTGCCAGCAGCTTACAGGGGGCGCGAGTTTATGGCTACACCTTC.

V and J are TRBV12-3 or TRBV12-4 and TRBJ1-2; 8 bases fit TRBD1. V gave up 5 bases and J gave up 13 bases; unmatched junction bases: 12. The CDR3 consists of 13 residues. The CDR3 spells CASSLTGQGGITF. The CDR3 nucleotides read TGTGCCAGCAGTCTAACCGGACAGGGAGGCATCACCTTC.

The chain uses TRBV15 and TRBJ2-1, with 10 bases fitting TRBD2. Germline trimming cut 2 bases from V and 8 bases from J; bases unmatched to any gene: 6. There are 15 residues in the CDR3. Germline V gene sequence: CDR1 LNHNV, CDR2 YYDKDF (reference sequence). CDR3: CATSRLIGTSDEQFF. CDR3 in DNA: TGTGCCACCAGCAGACTGATAGGGACTAGCGATGAGCAGTTCTTC.

V gene TRBV23-1 combines with J gene TRBJ2-3; TRBD1 matches 7 bases. TRBV23-1 is an open reading frame whose function is uncertain. The V gene end was trimmed by 4 bases and the J gene end by 4 bases; junction bases not matched to a gene: 8. The CDR3 has 15 residues. The CDR3 region is CASSLQTGCPDTQYF. The DNA of the CDR3 is TGCGCCAGCAGTCTCCAGACAGGGTGTCCAGATACGCAGTATTTT.

The chain employs TRBV9 and TRBJ2-3; 7 bases agree with TRBD2. Germline CDR1 and CDR2: SGDLS and YYNGEE. The CDR3 contains 15 residues. Trimming took 0 bases from V and 3 from J; bases not matched to a gene: 4. The CDR3 nucleotides are TGTGCCAGCAGCGTAGTTGGGGGGGAGACAGATACGCAGTATTTT. It codes for CASSVVGGETDTQYF.

This chain links TRBV30 with TRBJ1-6; TRBD1 is a possible D gene (6 bases). Trimming removed 7 bases at V and 0 bases at J, with 13 bases between. CDR3 length equals 15 residues. The germline CDR1 and CDR2 sequences are GTSNPN and SVGIG (reference sequence). CDR3 sequence reads: CASDRDSSYNSPLHF. The CDR3 DNA follows: TGTGCCTCGGACAGAGACAGCTCCTATAATTCACCCCTCCACTTT.

V gene TRBV5-1 combines with J gene TRBJ1-2; D is possibly TRBD1 (5 bases). Germline values: CDR1 SGHRS, CDR2 YFSETQ. This CDR3 contains 14 residues. V lost 0 bases to trimming and J lost 4 bases, with 10 bases between them. CDR3 in DNA: TGCGCCAGCAGCTTGGACGGGGGGAGCTATGGCTACACCTTC. Translated, it gives CASSLDGGSYGYTF.

This rearrangement joins TRBV28 to TRBJ2-7; D gene ambiguous. The CDR3 runs to 12 residues. Trimming pared 3 bases from V and 4 bases from J, leaving 7 bases between. Germline CDR1 and CDR2: MDHEN and SYDVKM. As DNA, the CDR3 is TGTGCCAGCAGTTTTTTGTCTTACGAGCAGTACTTC. This gives the protein CASSFLSYEQYF.